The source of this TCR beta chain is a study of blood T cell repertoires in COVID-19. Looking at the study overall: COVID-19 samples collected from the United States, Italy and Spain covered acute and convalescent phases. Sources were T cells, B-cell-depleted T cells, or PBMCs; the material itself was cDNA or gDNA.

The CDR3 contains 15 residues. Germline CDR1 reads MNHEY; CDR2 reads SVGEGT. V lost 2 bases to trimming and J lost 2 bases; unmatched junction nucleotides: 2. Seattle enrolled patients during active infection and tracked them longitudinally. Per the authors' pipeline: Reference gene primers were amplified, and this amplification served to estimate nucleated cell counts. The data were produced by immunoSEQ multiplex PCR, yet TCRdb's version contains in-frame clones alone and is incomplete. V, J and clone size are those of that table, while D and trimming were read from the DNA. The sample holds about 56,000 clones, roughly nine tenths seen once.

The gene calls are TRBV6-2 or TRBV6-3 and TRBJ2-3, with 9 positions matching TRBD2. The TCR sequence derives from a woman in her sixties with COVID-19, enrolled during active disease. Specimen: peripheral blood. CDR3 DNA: TGTGCCAGCAGTTACCTAGCGGGACCCACAGATACGCAGTATTTT. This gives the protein CASSYLAGPTDTQYF.